What follows describes a single T cell receptor (beta chain). This sample stems from a study of shared clonotypes between healthy human individuals. Generated by immunoSEQ multiplex PCR, the TCRdb table keeps only in-frame clones and is missing some. The sample holds about 660,000 clones; roughly 70% are singletons and the top ten take approximately 1.8%. Germline V CDR1 and CDR2: SGHAT, FQNNGV. CDR3 size: 15 residues. The V end lost 0 bases, the J end lost 8 bases, and 15 bases lay between the germline ends. This sequence originates from a woman aged 25 to 39 in good health. Sample: memory CD4+ T cells sorted from blood. This sample's subset: CD45RA-negative fraction. The V gene is TRBV11-2, the J gene TRBJ2-3; D is perhaps TRBD1 or TRBD2 (6 bases each). The CDR3 loop is CASSLESKGGSTQYF. As DNA, the CDR3 is TGTGCCAGCAGCTTAGAGTCGAAGGGGGGCAGTACGCAGTATTTT.